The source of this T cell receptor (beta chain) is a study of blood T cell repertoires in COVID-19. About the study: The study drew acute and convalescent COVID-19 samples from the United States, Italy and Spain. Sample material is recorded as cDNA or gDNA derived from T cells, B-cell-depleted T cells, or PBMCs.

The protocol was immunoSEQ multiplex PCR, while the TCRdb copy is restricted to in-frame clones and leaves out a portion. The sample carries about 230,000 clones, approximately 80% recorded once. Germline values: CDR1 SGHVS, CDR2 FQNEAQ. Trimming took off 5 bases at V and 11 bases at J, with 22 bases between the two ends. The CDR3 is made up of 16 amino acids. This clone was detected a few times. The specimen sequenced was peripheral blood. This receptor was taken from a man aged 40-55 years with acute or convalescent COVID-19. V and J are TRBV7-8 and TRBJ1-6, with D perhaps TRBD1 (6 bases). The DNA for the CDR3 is TGTGCCAGCAGCAAGATGTCCGGGACACCTCTTACACCCCTCCACTTT. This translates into CASSKMSGTPLTPLHF.